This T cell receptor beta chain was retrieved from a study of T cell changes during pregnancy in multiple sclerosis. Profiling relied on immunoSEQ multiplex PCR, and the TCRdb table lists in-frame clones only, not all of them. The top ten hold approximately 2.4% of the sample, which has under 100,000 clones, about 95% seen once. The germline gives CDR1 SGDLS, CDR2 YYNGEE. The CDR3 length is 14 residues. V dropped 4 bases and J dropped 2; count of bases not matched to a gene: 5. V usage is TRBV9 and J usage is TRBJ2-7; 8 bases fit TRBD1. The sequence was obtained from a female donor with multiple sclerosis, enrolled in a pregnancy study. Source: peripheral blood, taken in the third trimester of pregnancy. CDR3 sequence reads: CASSPRDRTYEQYF. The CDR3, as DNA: TGTGCCAGCAGCCCCCGGGACAGGACCTACGAGCAGTACTTC.